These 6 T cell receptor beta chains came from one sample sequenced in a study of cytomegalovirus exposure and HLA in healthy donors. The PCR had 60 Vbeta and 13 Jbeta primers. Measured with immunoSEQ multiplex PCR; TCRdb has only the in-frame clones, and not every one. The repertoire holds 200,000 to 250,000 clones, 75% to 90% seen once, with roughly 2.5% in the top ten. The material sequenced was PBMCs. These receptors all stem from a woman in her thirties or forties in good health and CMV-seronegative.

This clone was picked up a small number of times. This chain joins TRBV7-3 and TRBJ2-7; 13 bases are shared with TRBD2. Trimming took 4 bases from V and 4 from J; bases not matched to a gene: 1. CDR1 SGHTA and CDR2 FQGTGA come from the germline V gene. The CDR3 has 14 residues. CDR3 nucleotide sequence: TGTGCCAGCAGCTGGACTAGCGGGAGTTACGAGCAGTACTTC. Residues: CASSWTSGSYEQYF. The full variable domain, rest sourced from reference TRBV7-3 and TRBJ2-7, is GAGVSQTPSNKVTEKGKYVELRCDPISGHTALYWYRQSLGQGPEFLIYFQGTGAADDSGLPNDRFFAVRPEGSVSTLKIQRTERGDSAVYLCASSWTSGSYEQYFGPGTRLTVT.

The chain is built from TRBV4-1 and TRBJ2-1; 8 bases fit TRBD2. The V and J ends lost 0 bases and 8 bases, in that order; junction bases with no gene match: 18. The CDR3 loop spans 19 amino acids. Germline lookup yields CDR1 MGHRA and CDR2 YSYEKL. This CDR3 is CASSQELWLAGLGRHEQFF. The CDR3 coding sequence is TGCGCCAGCAGCCAAGAACTGTGGCTAGCGGGCCTAGGTCGGCATGAGCAGTTCTTC.

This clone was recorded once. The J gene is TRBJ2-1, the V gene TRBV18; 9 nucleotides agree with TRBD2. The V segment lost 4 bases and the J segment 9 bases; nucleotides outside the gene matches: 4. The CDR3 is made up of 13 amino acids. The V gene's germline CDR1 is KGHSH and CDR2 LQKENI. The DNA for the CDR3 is TGTGCCAGCTCACGACAGCGGGAGGTTGAGCAGTTCTTC. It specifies CASSRQREVEQFF.

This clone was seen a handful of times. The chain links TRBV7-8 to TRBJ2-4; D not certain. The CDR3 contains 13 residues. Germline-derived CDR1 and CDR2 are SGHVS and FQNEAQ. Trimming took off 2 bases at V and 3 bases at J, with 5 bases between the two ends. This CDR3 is CASSLNGKNIQYF. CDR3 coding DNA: TGTGCCAGCAGCTTAAACGGCAAAAACATTCAGTACTTC.

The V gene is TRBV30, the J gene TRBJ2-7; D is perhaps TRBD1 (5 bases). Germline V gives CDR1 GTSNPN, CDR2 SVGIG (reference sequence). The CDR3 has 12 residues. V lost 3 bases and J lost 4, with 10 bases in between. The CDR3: CAWRQGGYEQYF. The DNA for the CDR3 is TGTGCCTGGAGGCAGGGTGGGTACGAGCAGTACTTC.

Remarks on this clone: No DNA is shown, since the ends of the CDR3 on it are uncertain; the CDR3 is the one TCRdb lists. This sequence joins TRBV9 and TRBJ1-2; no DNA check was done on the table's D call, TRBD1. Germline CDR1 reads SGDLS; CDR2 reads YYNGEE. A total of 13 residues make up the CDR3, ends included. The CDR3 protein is CASSVVGQGASTF.